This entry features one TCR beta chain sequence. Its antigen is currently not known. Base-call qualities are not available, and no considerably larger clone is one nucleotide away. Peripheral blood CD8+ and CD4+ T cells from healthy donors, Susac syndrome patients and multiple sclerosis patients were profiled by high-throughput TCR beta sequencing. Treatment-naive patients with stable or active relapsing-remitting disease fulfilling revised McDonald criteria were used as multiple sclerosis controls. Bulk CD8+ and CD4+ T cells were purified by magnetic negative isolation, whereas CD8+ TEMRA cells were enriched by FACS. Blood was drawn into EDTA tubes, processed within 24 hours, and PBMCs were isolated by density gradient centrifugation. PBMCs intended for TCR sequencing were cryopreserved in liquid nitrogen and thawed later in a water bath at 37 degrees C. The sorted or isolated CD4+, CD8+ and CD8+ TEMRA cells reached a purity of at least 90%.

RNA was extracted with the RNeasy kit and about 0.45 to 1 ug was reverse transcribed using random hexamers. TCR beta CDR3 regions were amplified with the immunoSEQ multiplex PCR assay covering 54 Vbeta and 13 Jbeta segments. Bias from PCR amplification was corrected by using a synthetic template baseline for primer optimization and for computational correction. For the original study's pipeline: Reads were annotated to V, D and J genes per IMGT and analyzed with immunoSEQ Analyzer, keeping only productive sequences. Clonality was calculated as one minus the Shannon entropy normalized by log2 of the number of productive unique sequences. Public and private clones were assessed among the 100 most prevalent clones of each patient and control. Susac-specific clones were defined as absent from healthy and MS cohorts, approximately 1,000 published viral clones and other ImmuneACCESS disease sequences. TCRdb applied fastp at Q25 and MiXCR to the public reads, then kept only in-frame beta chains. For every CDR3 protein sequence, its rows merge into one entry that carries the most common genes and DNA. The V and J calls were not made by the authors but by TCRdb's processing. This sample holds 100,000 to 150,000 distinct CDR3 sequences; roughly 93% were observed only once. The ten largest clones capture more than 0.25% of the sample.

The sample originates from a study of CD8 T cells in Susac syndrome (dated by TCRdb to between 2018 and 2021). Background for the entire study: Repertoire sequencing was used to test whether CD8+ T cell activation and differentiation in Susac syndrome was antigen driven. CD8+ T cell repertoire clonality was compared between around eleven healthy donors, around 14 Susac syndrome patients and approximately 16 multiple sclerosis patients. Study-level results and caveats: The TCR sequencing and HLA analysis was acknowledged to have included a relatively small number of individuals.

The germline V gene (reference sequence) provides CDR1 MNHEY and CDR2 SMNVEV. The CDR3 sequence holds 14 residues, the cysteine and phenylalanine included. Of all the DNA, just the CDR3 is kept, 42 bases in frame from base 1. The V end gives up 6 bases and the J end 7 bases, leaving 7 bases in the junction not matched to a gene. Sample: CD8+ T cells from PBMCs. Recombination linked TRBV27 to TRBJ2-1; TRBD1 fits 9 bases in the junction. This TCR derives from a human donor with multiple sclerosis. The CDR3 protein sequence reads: CASSFDRGRNEQFF. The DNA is TGTGCCAGCAGCTTCGACAGGGGGAGGAATGAGCAGTTCTTC.